This is a list of T cell receptor beta chains from one sample in a study of CXCR3-negative and CXCR3-positive naive CD8 T cells. TCRdb re-called the 5' RACE reads, yielding one record per CDR3 amino acid sequence without DNA. Its clone listing holds 150,000 to 160,000 distinct CDR3 sequences. Sequenced: naive CXCR3+ CD8+ T cells from blood. The receptors originated from a human donor in good health. Some clones in this sample may be carry-over from other donors' samples. Each CDR3 is given with its conserved first and last residue. The order of the fields is J gene, V gene, CDR3 protein.

>TRBJ1-2|TRBV29-1
CSTGGQSTYGYTF
>TRBJ2-7|TRBV20-1
CSARGISSNRDSSYEQYF
>TRBJ2-5|TRBV15
CATSSRTQYQETQYF
>TRBJ1-5|TRBV7-8
CASTAGRGNQPQHF
>TRBJ2-1|TRBV29-1
CSVEQVDNEQFF
>TRBJ1-1|TRBV28
CASSSAGTMNTEAFF
>TRBJ1-1|TRBV3-1
CASSQDQGSGTEAFF
>TRBJ1-2|TRBV29-1
CSVILGAGYGYTF
>TRBJ2-1|TRBV28
CATAGGPSYNEQFF
>TRBJ2-5|TRBV2
CARGSRQAREGETQYF
>TRBJ2-7|TRBV3-1
CASSQGLAGGPSAPNEQYF
>TRBJ2-7|TRBV10-1
CASSEPTSYEQYF
>TRBJ2-1|TRBV3-1
CASSQGGPSVEQLF
>TRBJ1-2|TRBV12-3/TRBV12-4
CASSTGPNYGYTF
>TRBJ2-1|TRBV4-1
CASSQAGDEQFF
>TRBJ1-1|TRBV6-2/TRBV6-3
CASGIRQGNTEAFF